This T cell receptor beta chain was captured in a study of OX40 agonist ivuxolimab in advanced cancers. Study-wide context: The costimulatory receptor OX40 (CD134) was targeted by ivuxolimab, a fully human IgG2 agonistic monoclonal antibody. Intravenous ivuxolimab was administered to patients every 2 weeks at six dose levels: 0.01, 0.1, 0.3, 1.5, 3 and 10 mg/kg. Of the roughly 52 dose-escalation patients, hepatocellular carcinoma was present in about 20, melanoma in some 15, renal cell carcinoma in 9 and head and neck cancer in 9. In the dose-escalation cohort, 65% to 85% of patients were male, and the mean age was around 65 years with a range of roughly 23 to 79. Prior anti-PD-1, anti-PD-L1 or anti-CTLA-4 therapy was permitted, and checkpoint inhibitors had been received by under 50% of dose-escalation patients. Partial responses were achieved by three dose-escalation patients, of whom one had hepatocellular carcinoma and two had cutaneous melanoma. Peripheral TCRbeta sequencing aimed to test whether ivuxolimab altered TCR sequence diversity and caused clonal T-cell expansion. The paper describes the monotherapy dose-escalation part (N ≈ 52 patients) of the phase I trial of ivuxolimab. On the study overall, not on this receptor specifically: Antigen specificity was not determined for the clonally expanded peripheral T cells. Partial responders in the 0.1-3.0 mg/kg groups had among the lowest normalized peripheral clonal expansion, especially among CD8+ T cells. At doses from 0.1 to 3.0 mg/kg, clonal expansion was seen in both CD4+ and CD8+ blood T cells between baseline and week 6. After ivuxolimab, more expanded clones were found on average in CD8+ T cells than in CD4+ T cells. Low levels of normalized T-cell clonal expansion were also seen in some patients who did not respond.

The CDR3 holds 14 amino acids from the cysteine to the phenylalanine. Only CDR3 DNA is held: 42 bases, read in frame from base 1. Deletion took 5 bases off V and 6 bases off J, with a span of 13 bases between the germline ends. The CDR1 and CDR2 encoded by the germline V gene are SGHDN and FVKESK. The trial excluded patients who had a history of autoimmune disease or who were on systemic immunosuppression. Peripheral blood for TCR sequencing was drawn from every dose cohort at baseline, at cycle 4 day 1 and at cycle 7 day 1. The samples were taken from a phase I, first-in-human, multicenter, open-label dose-escalation trial of ivuxolimab. Adults with locally advanced or metastatic head and neck squamous cell, hepatocellular, melanoma or renal cell carcinoma were enrolled in the trial. CD4+ and CD8+ T cells were sorted separately from peripheral blood before TCR sequencing. Genomic DNA was extracted from sorted cells for sequencing of the TCRbeta CDR3 region. TCRbeta CDR3 regions were sequenced using the immunoSEQ Assay. TCRdb took over this immuneACCESS table, retaining in-frame rearrangements with V and J assigned. Such tables are incomplete; in checked studies, under half of the missing clones stem from an unresolved V gene, and the remainder is unexplained. Across this sample there are more than 80,000 clones, with roughly nine tenths seen only once. 6.5% to 8.5% of the sample is held by the ten biggest clonotypes.

A word on this clone: What antigen it recognizes has not been identified. Base qualities are missing; no much larger clone stands one base away.

The sequences come from CD4+ or CD8+ T cells sorted from blood, collected in a trial of the OX40 agonist ivuxolimab. The sequence was obtained from an adult with an advanced solid tumor such as melanoma, head and neck, liver or kidney cancer. The chain joins TRBV14 to TRBJ2-2; TRBD2 could be the D gene, as 7 bases match. The base sequence is TGTGCCAGCAGCTTTCGGGGGGCTGCCGGGGAGCTGTTTTTT. This codes for CASSFRGAAGELFF.